Sequencing of this T cell receptor (beta chain) was carried out in a study of T cell repertoires in cytomegalovirus infection. Turning to the study itself: Carrying CMV and the relevant HLA type showed in public TCR beta signatures.

This clonotype appeared a single time. This sequence may be a read error, since a much larger clone differs from it by one base. TCRdb re-derived calls from the reads in MiXCR, one entry per CDR3 protein. This sample has 500,000 or so distinct CDR3 sequences; 16% occur once, and the top ten carry more than 20%. Sequenced: CD8+ T cells from PBMCs. This sequence originates from a human donor in good health (CMV status not recorded). Some clones in this sample may be carry-over from other donors' samples.

The CDR3 reads CASSLGTWATQPQDF. CDR3 DNA sequence: TGTGCCAGCAGCTTAGGTACGTGGGCTACTCAGCCCCAGGATTTT. The V and J genes are TRBV7-8 and TRBJ1-5; D not certain. Looked up from germline, CDR1 is SGHVS and CDR2 is FQNEAQ. The CDR3 consists of 15 residues.